The present TCR beta chain was sequenced within a study of shared clonotypes between healthy human individuals (TCRdb year 2020). Regarding the research as a whole: Three men and a couple of women, aged 18 to 49 years, made up the cohort. Each donor's leukapheresis produced roughly between roughly 0.85 and 10 billion PBMCs. For each donor, CD4 naive and CD4 memory were each given three plates, CD8 naive was given two plates, and CD8 memory was given one plate. Different laboratories and diverse techniques were used to prepare libraries and sequence TCR repertoires, to increase sequencing depth and limit assay-specific biases. To estimate repertoire size and how much clonotype sharing occurs between individuals, the study deeply sequenced the blood TCR repertoires of several healthy adults.

For the CD8 naive samples, CD45RO-negative cells were positively selected for CCR7, yielding a CD45RA+CCR7+ population from which TemRA cells were excluded. The donors were healthy, HIV-negative adults who had no recently reported acute infections or vaccinations. Every donor was a Caucasian adult living in Nashville, Tennessee, USA. Blood was obtained by leukapheresis, after which PBMCs were separated by Ficoll-Histopaque density gradient centrifugation and cryopreserved in liquid nitrogen vapor phase. Analytical flow cytometry was used to check the purity and quantity of each magnetically sorted T cell population. From each sorted fraction, genomic DNA was isolated and quantified by UV absorbance on a Nanodrop 2000c. Using the deep immunoSEQ assay, TCR CDR3 regions were amplified from genomic DNA by multiplex PCR. Extracted genomic DNA from each cell subset was distributed evenly across all wells of several immunoSEQ 96-well plates, and each plate was treated as a replicate. Each replicate PCR for sorted subsets received approximately 200 ng genomic DNA, equal to roughly 29,000 T cell genomes. Purified libraries were quantified with a Qubit 3.0 fluorometer, sized on a Bioanalyzer 2100, and re-quantified with the KAPA Library Quantification kit. Every immunoSEQ 96-well plate was sequenced on a separate single-read 150-cycle Illumina NextSeq 550 flow cell. In the original analysis: The immunoSEQ output contained only junctional sequences without quality scores, so filtering could not match that applied to full-length reads. Sequences were annotated with PyIR, a Python wrapper for IgBLAST v1.9, using IMGT germline references to assign V/J genes and CDR3. Reads were removed for weak V/J assignments (E-value above 1e-6), missing CDR3, stop codons, out-of-frame junctions, or ambiguous translated residues. V3J clonotypes were defined as sequences sharing the same inferred V gene, J gene, and CDR3 amino acid sequence. The percentage overlap between two repertoires was calculated by dividing the number of shared unique clonotypes by the size of the smaller repertoire. Richness of each repertoire was evaluated using RTK rarefaction, the Chao1 estimator, and Recon v2.1 estimates of unobserved clonotypes. For all TCRbeta clonotypes obtained by the gDNA method from a few donors, generation probabilities were computed with OLGA. TCRdb took over this immuneACCESS table, retaining in-frame rearrangements with V and J assigned. Such tables are incomplete; in checked studies, under half of the missing clones stem from an unresolved V gene, and the remainder is unexplained. That table gives V, J and clone size, and the DNA gave D and trimming. The sample data list around 2,000,000 clones, and over 85% of these were observed just once. The leading ten clones occupy roughly 1.1% of the sample.

CDR1 SEHNR and CDR2 FQNEAQ were looked up in the germline V gene (reference sequence). The V and J ends are trimmed by 5 bases and 6 bases, leaving 17 bases between them. The CDR3, cysteine through phenylalanine, is 15 amino acids long. Only the CDR3 DNA is retained, 45 bases long and in frame from the first base. The investigation overall reported the following: Across four donors, around 5% of naive CD4, 3.5% of naive CD8, around 2.1% of memory CD4, and approximately 0.42% of memory CD8 clonotypes were shared. Compared with non-shared clonotypes, clonotypes shared by all four sorted-subset donors had higher generation probabilities. Because the study included only a small number of donors, the genetic and exposure-history diversity represented was limited. Even with the large sequencing depth, rarefaction of the sorted-subset datasets indicated that sequencing was incomplete. Naive subsets generally had larger estimated clonotype richness than memory subsets did. Sampling was limited to blood, and TCR repertoires in tissue likely differ from TCR repertoires in blood. Pairwise subsampling indicated that sequencing depth was expected to affect the degree of clonotype sharing among donors.

Regarding this clone: The target of this receptor is not known. Per-base qualities were not stored, and no clone one base away is much larger.

The chain is encoded by TRBV7-9 joined to TRBJ2-1, and perhaps TRBD2 as D gene, on 6 matching bases. Sequences were obtained from naive CD8+ T cells sorted from blood. Per the publication, the cell subset or site label means: CD45RA+CCR7+. The source is a man aged 18 to 30 in good health. The sequenced DNA is TGTGCCAGCAGCCCCTCACGGGGAGGCTCCAATGAGCAGTTCTTC. Its protein is CASSPSRGGSNEQFF.